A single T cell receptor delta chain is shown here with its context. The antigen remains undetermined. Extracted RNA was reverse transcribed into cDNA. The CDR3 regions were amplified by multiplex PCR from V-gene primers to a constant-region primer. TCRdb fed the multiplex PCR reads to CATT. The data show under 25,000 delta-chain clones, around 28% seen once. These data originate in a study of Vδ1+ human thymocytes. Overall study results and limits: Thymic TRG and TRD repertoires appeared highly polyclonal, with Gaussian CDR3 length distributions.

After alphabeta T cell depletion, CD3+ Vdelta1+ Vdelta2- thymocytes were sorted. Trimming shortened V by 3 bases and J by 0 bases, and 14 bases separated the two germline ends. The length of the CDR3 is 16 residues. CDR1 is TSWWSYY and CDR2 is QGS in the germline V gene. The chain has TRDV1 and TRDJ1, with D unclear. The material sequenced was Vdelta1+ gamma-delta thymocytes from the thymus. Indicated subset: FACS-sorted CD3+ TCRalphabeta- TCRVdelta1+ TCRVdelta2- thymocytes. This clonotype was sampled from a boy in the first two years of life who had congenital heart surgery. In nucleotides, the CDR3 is TGTGCTCTTGGGGAGGGCCGGAGTCCGTACACCGATAAACTCATCTTT. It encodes CALGEGRSPYTDKLIF.